This paragraph reports one T cell receptor beta chain. Its antigen is still unknown. The germline V and J ends were trimmed by 7 bases and 0 bases, with 7 bases remaining between them. The CDR3 has 13 amino acids. Germline lookup yields CDR1 ENHRY and CDR2 SYGVKD. The data originate from a study of human T cells and chemical hapten exposure. Whole-study results and caveats: PT1 expanded TCR counts and patch test score correlated positively. DPC sensitization left the count of TCRs above 1 in 1000 unchanged.

As to time point: patch test 3, about 24 weeks after DPC sensitization. Treatment defined: therapeutic diphenylcyclopropenone sensitization with weekly scalp DPC. Blood sampling preceded each patch test application. The library tagged each cDNA molecule with unique molecular identifiers. TCRdb re-called the RACE reads through MiXCR, storing one row per CDR3 protein. The sample contains about 120,000 distinct CDR3 sequences, around 11% of which appear only once. The receptor comes from a woman between 50 and 59 years old with alopecia areata. Some clones in this sample may be carry-over from other donors' samples. The V gene is TRBV10-3, the J gene TRBJ2-1, with D possibly being TRBD2 (5 bases). Sequencing was performed on whole blood, taken in connection with sensitization to the hapten diphenylcyclopropenone (DPC). The CDR3 sequence is CAITGDSYNEQFF. The CDR3 coding sequence is TGTGCCATCACCGGGGACTCCTACAATGAGCAGTTCTTC.